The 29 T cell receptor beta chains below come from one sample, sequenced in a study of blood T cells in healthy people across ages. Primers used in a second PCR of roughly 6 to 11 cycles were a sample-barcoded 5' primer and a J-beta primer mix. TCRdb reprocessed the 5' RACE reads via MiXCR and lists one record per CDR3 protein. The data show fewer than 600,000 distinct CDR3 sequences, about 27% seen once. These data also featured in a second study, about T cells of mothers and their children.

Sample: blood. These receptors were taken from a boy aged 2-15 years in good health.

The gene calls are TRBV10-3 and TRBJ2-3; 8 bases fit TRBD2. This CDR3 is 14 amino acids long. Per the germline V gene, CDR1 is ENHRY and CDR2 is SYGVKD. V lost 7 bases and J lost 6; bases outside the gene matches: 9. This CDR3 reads CAITAGDTSDTQYF. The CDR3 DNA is TGTGCCATCACAGCGGGAGACACCTCGGATACGCAGTATTTT.

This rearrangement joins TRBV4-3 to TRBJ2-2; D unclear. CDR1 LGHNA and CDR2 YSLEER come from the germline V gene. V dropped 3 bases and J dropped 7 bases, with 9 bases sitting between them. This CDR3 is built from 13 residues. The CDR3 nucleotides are TGCGCCAGCAGCCACGCTACAGTCGGGGAGCTGTTTTTT. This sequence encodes CASSHATVGELFF.

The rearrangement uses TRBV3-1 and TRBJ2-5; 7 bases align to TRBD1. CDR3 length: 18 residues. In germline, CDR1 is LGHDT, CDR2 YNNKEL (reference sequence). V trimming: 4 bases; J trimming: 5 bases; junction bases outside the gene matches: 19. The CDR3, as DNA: TGTGCCAGCAGCCCCGCCCGGGACAGCCTCACGGGGTGGGAGACCCAGTACTTC. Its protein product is CASSPARDSLTGWETQYF.

The CDR3 DNA reads TGCGCCAGCAGGCCGGCGGGGTCTGGGGCCAACGTCCTGACTTTC. This gives the protein CASRPAGSGANVLTF. The chain joins TRBV5-1 to TRBJ2-6, with a weak D call TRBD2 (6 bases). The CDR3 totals 15 residues. Trimming pared 5 bases from V and 1 base from J, leaving 10 bases between. Germline V CDR1 and CDR2: SGHRS, YFSETQ.

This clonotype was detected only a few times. This chain's CDR3 is CASSMALEEYTQYF. Written as DNA, the CDR3 is TGTGCCAGTAGTATGGCCCTAGAGGAATATACGCAGTATTTT. The chain uses TRBV19 and TRBJ2-3; D unresolved. Germline values: CDR1 LNHDA, CDR2 SQIVND (reference sequence). V was clipped by 3 bases and J by 7 bases, with 14 bases between them. This CDR3 region has 14 residues. The full variable domain, in which reference TRBV19 and TRBJ2-3 provide the parts outside the CDR3, is DGGITQSPKYLFRKEGQNVTLSCEQNLNHDAMYWYRQDPGQGLRLIYYSQIVNDFQKGDIAEGYSVSREKKESFPLTVTSAQKNPTAFYLCASSMALEEYTQYFGPGTRLTVL.

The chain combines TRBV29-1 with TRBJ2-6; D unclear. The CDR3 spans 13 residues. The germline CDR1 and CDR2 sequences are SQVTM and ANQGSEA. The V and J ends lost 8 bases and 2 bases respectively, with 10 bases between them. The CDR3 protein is CSFRPPGANVLTF. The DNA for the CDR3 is TGCAGCTTCCGCCCCCCTGGGGCCAACGTCCTGACTTTC.

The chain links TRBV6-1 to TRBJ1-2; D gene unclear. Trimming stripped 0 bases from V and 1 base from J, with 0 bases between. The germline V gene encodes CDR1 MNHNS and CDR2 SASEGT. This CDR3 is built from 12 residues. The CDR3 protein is CASSEANYGYTF. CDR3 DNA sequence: TGTGCCAGCAGTGAAGCTAACTATGGCTACACCTTC.

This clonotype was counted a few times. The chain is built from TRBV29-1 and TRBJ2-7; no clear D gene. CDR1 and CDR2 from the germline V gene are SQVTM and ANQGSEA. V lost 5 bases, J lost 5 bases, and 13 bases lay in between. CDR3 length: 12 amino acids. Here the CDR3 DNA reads TGCAGCGTTCGTGAGGCTTCGGACGAGCAGTACTTC. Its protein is CSVREASDEQYF.

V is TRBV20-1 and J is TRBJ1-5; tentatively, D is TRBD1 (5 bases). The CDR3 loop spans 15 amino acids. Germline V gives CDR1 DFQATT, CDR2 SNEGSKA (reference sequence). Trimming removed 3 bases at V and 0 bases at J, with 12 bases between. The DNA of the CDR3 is TGCAGTGCTAGTATCGGGGGATATAGCAATCAGCCCCAGCATTTT. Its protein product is CSASIGGYSNQPQHF.

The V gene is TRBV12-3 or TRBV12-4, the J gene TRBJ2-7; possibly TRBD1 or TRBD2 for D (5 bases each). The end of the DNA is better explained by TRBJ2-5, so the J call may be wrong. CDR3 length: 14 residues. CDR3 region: CASKFGGGQETQYF. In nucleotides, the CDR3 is TGTGCCAGCAAATTTGGTGGGGGACAAGAGACCCAGTACTTC.

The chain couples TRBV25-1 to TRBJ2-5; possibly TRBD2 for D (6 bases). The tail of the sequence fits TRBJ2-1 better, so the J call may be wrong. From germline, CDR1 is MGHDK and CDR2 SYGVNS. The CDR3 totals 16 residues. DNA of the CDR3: TGTGCCAGCAGTGGGACCGGGAGCCCGGAGGGCAATGAGCAGTTCTTC. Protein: CASSGTGSPEGNEQFF.

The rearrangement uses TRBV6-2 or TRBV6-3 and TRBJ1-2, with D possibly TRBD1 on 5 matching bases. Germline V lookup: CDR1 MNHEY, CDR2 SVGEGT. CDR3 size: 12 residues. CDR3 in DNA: TGTGTCGCGCGGGACGCTTGGAATGGCTACACCTTC. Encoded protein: CVARDAWNGYTF.

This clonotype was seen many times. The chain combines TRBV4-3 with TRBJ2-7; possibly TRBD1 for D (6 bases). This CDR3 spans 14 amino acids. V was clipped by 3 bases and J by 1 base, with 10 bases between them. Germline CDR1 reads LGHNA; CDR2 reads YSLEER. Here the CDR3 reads CASSHAGDSYEQYF. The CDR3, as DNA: TGCGCCAGCAGCCATGCAGGGGATTCCTACGAGCAGTACTTC.

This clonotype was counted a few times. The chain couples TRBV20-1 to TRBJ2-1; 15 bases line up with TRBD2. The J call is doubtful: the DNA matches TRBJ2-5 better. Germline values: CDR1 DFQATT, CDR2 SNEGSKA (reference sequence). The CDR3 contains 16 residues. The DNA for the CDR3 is TGCAGTGCTAGAGAAGGACTAGCGGGGGGGCCGGAGACCCAGTACTTC. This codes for CSAREGLAGGPETQYF.

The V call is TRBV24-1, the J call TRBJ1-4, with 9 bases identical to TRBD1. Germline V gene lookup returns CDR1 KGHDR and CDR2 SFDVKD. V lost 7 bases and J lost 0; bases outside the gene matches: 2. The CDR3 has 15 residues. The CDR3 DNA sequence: TGTGCCACCAGGGACAGGGGTGCAACTAATGAAAAACTGTTTTTT. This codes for CATRDRGATNEKLFF.

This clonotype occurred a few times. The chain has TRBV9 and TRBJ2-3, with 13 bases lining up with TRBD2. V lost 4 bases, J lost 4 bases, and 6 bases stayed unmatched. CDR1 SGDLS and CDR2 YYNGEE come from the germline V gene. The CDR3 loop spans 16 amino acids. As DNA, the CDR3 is TGTGCCAGCAGCATCTTGACTAGCGGGGGGCCAGATACGCAGTATTTT. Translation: CASSILTSGGPDTQYF.

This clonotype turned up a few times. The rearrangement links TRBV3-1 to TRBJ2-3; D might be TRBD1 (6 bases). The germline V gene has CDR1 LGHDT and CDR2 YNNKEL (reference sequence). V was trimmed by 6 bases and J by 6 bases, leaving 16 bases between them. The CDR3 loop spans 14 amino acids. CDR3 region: CASRETGPMDTQYF. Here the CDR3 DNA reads TGTGCCAGCAGAGAGACAGGTCCCATGGATACGCAGTATTTT.

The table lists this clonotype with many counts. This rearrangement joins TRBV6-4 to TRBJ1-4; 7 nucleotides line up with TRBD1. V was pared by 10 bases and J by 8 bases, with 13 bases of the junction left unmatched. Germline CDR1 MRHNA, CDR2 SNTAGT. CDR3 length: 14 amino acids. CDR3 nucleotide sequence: TGTGCCACCACTACTAGGGGGCTAGGGGAAAAACTGTTTTTT. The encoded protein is CATTTRGLGEKLFF.

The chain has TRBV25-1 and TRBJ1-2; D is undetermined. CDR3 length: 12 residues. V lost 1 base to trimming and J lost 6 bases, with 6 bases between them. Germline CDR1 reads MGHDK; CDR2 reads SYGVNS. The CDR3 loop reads CASSEWKDGYTF. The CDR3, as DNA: TGTGCCAGCAGTGAATGGAAGGATGGCTACACCTTC.

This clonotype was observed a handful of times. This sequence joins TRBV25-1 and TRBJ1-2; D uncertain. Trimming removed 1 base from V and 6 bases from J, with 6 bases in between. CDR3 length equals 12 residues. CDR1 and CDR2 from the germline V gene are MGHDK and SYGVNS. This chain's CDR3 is CASSELGDGYTF. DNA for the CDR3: TGTGCCAGCAGTGAATTGGGTGATGGCTACACCTTC.

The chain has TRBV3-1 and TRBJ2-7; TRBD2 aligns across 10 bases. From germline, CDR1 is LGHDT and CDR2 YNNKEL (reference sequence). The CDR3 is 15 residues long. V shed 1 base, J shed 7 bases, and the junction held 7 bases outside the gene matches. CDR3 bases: TGTGCCAGCAGCCAAGTGCTAGCGGGAGAGGGTGAGCAGTACTTC. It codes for CASSQVLAGEGEQYF.

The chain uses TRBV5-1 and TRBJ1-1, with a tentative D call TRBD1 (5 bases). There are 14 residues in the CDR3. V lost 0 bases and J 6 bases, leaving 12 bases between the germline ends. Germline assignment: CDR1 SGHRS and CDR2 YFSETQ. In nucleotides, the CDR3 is TGCGCCAGCAGCTTGGGTTCGCCAGGGTCTGAAGCTTTCTTT. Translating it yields CASSLGSPGSEAFF. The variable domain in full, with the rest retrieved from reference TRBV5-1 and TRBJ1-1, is KAGVTQTPRYLIKTRGQQVTLSCSPISGHRSVSWYQQTPGQGLQFLFEYFSETQRNKGNFPGRFSGRQFSNSRSEMNVSTLELGDSALYLCASSLGSPGSEAFFGQGTRLTVV.

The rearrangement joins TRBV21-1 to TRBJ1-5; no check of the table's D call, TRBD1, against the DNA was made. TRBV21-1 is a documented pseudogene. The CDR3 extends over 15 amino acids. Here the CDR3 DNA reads TGTGCCAGCAGCGGCCGGGACAGGGGGATTCAGCCCCAGCATTTT. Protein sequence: CASSGRDRGIQPQHF.

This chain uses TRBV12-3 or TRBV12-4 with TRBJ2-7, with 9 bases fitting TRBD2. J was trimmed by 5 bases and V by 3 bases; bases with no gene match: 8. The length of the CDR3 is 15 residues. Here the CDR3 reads CASSFSIAGEHEQYF. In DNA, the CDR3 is TGTGCCAGCAGTTTCTCGATAGCGGGAGAACACGAGCAGTACTTC.

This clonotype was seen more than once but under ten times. CDR3 protein: CSSRGPDEQFF. CDR3 coding DNA: TGCAGTTCGAGGGGACCCGATGAGCAGTTCTTC. The V and J genes are TRBV20-1 and TRBJ2-1; TRBD1 or TRBD2 may be the D gene (5 bases each). There are 11 residues in the CDR3. V was shortened by 8 bases and J by 8 bases, with 13 bases between the two germline ends. CDR1 and CDR2 (germline): DFQATT, SNEGSKA (reference sequence).

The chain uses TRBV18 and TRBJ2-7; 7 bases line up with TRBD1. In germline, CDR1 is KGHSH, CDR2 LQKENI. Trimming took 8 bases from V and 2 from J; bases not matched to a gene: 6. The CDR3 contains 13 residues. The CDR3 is CASTLTGPYEQYF. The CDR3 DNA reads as TGTGCCAGCACCTTGACAGGGCCCTACGAGCAGTACTTC.

CDR3 coding DNA: TGTGCCAGCAGCTTCGGCCAGGGGACGCAGCCCCAGCATTTT. Residues: CASSFGQGTQPQHF. The V and J genes are TRBV5-6 and TRBJ1-5, with a possible D match to TRBD1 (6 bases). V lost 2 bases and J lost 7, with 13 bases in between. This CDR3 comprises 14 residues. Germline CDR1 and CDR2: SGHDT and YYEEEE.

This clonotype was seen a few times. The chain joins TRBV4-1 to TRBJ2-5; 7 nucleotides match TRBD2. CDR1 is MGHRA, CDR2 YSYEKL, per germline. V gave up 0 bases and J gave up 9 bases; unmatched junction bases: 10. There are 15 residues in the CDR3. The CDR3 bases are TGCGCCAGCAGCCAAGATCCCCTTCGTCGGGAGGCCCAGTACTTC. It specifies CASSQDPLRREAQYF.

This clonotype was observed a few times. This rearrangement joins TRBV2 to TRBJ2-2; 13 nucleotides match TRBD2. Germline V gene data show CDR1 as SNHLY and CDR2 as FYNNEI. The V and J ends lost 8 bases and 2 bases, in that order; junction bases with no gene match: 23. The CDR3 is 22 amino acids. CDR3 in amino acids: CASERTGALTSGRAINTGELFF. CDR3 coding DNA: TGTGCCAGCGAAAGAACAGGGGCCCTCACTAGCGGGAGGGCAATAAACACCGGGGAGCTGTTTTTT.